Listed here is a single T cell receptor (beta chain). Its matching antigen is unknown. TCRdb used MiXCR to reprocess the 5' RACE reads, holding one entry per CDR3 protein. The sample lists around 320,000 distinct CDR3 sequences, around 28% seen once, with roughly 14% in the top ten. V dropped 2 bases and J dropped 6 bases, with 7 bases sitting between them. The CDR3 length is 12 residues. CDR1 is SGHVT, CDR2 SQSDAQ, per germline. The data belong to a study of T-cell memory formation after mild COVID-19. General study points: Pre-infection memory carried some responding clones, suggesting that cross-reactive memory joined. Second-wave clones peaking on day 37 lacked confirmed SARS-CoV-2 specificity. Mainly CM and EM harbored the contracting CD4+ clones; mainly EMRA harbored the CD8+ ones. A second wave expanding day 15 to 37 was CD4+-biased; contracting clones were balanced.

Material for sequencing was PBMCs or a T cell subset sorted from them (not recorded which). The clonotype was recovered from an adult woman who had mild COVID-19 (a few samples of this study predate the infection). Cell type and time point are not known. This chain links TRBV7-4 with TRBJ1-2, with D hard to call. Written as DNA, the CDR3 is TGTGCCAGCAGCTTAAGAACCCATGGCTACACCTTC. Encoded protein: CASSLRTHGYTF.